This T cell receptor beta chain was recorded in a study of TIL therapy for anti-PD-1-resistant metastatic lung cancer. Across the study: By whole-exome sequencing, median non-synonymous tumor mutation burden was roughly 1.6 mutations per megabase. Study-wide results and limits: The baseline peripheral repertoire was partially replaced by infused TIL clonotypes that later decayed. Patients were highly selected, enriched for treatment-naive, never-smoker and oncogene-addicted cases.

Note on this clone: No antigen is known for it.

Sequencing used immunoSEQ v3. Sequencing was performed with immunoSEQ multiplex PCR; in TCRdb, only in-frame clones are kept and a portion is missing. The data contain 25,000 to 35,000 clones, about 79% of them singletons. Time point in this sample: pre-treatment sample, taken before nivolumab and TIL therapy. Stage 4 NSCLC adults joined between October 2017 and 2020. The CDR3 spans 13 residues. V lost 0 bases, J lost 7 bases, and 1 base stayed unmatched. Sequences were derived from blood, sampled at baseline. The rearrangement uses TRBV6-7 and TRBJ1-1, with TRBD1 identical over 8 bases. TRBV6-7 is flagged as an ORF with uncertain function. The source of this sequence is a woman aged 25-80 years with non-small cell lung cancer. CDR3 DNA: TGTGCCAGCAGTTACTCGACAGGGGTTGAAGCTTTCTTT. Translation: CASSYSTGVEAFF.